This TCR beta chain is from a study of response to subunit inactivated influenza vaccine. Germline CDR1 is SNHLY and CDR2 is FYNNEI. The CDR3 sequence is 16 residues long. V gave up 7 bases and J gave up 6 bases, with 22 bases separating them. TCRdb reprocessed the RT-PCR reads with MiXCR, giving one entry per CDR3 protein. The sample lists just under 250,000 distinct CDR3 sequences, 12% occurring once. This clonotype was seen more than once but under ten times. As yet, its antigen is unknown. Study findings and constraints: Seasonal influenza vaccination, on each occasion, was suggested by the authors to recruit few new T cells.

Sequences were derived from non-naive T cells sorted from PBMCs, sampled 14 days before vaccination. The gene calls are TRBV2 and TRBJ2-1; no definite D call. This sequence was found in a man over 45 who received an inactivated influenza vaccine. The CDR3 spells CASKTRPWIMFNEQFF. The CDR3 region has the DNA TGTGCCAGCAAGACGAGGCCGTGGATCATGTTCAATGAGCAGTTCTTC.